The present entry profiles one T cell receptor (beta chain) with its context. As yet, its antigen is unknown. These data are taken from a study of CD8+CD57+ T cells in acquired aplastic anemia. Broader study findings: A set of about 28 CD8+ CDR3 sequences was shared between patients and controls, and these sequences appeared highly expressed in patients.

Genomic DNA provided the template from which TCR beta VDJ and CDR3 profiles were obtained. TCRdb processed the reads anew with MiXCR; each CDR3 protein has one entry. The sample comprises more than 250,000 distinct CDR3 sequences, around three fifths of which are singletons, and 8% rests with the top ten. Germline CDR1 reads SEHNR; CDR2 reads FQNEAQ (reference sequence). V lost 5 bases and J 5 bases, leaving 21 bases between the germline ends. The CDR3 spans 16 residues. Source material: sorted CD4+, CD8+, or CD8+CD57+ T cells (not recorded which) from PBMCs. This TCR came from a human donor with severe aplastic anemia or a healthy control (not recorded which). This rearrangement joins TRBV7-9 to TRBJ2-5; TRBD2 is a possible D gene (6 bases). This CDR3 is CASSQGGLAGRETQYF. CDR3 nucleotide sequence: TGTGCCAGCAGCCAAGGAGGGCTAGCAGGCAGGGAGACCCAGTACTTC.